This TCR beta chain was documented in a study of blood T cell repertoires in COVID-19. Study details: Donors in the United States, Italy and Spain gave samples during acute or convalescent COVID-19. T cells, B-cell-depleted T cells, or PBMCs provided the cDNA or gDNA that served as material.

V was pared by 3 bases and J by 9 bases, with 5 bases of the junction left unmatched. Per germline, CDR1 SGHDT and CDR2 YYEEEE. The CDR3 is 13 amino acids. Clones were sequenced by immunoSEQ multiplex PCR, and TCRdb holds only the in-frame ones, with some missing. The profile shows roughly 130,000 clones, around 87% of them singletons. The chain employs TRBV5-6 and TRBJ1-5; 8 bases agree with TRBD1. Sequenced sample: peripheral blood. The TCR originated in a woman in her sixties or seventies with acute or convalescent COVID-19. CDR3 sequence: CASSSQGEGPQHF. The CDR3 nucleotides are TGTGCCAGCAGCTCACAGGGGGAGGGGCCCCAGCATTTT.